One T cell receptor (beta chain) is described in this entry. No antigen is known for it. This table comes from immunoSEQ multiplex PCR, and its TCRdb copy is limited to in-frame clones, with some not included. The sample consists of roughly 80,000 clones, around 76% of them appearing once. The data were obtained in a study of radiotherapy plus CTLA-4 blockade in lung cancer. Overall study context: There were objective responses in roughly 17% of patients, and roughly 33% had disease control.

The CDR3 loop spans 14 amino acids. Germline CDR1 SNHLY, CDR2 FYNNEI. V dropped 6 bases and J dropped 4; count of bases not matched to a gene: 3. Study-level points and caveats: Clones of tumor-derived TCRs expanded in blood after radiotherapy plus ipilimumab. According to reports, early shifts in blood T cell clones, alongside interferon-beta, forecast response most accurately.

Focal radiation plus CTLA-4 blockade with ipilimumab was given to patients with chemo-refractory metastatic non-small-cell lung cancer. The chain carries TRBV2 and TRBJ1-3, with 10 bases aligning to TRBD1. Sequenced material: peripheral blood, taken from a patient treated with radiotherapy plus ipilimumab. This receptor was taken from a human donor with non-small cell lung cancer who had a partial response to radiotherapy plus ipilimumab. Some clones in this sample may be carry-over from other donors' samples. CDR3 amino acids: CASRGTGEGNTIYF. CDR3 sequence (DNA): TGTGCCAGCAGGGGGACAGGGGAAGGAAACACCATATATTTT.